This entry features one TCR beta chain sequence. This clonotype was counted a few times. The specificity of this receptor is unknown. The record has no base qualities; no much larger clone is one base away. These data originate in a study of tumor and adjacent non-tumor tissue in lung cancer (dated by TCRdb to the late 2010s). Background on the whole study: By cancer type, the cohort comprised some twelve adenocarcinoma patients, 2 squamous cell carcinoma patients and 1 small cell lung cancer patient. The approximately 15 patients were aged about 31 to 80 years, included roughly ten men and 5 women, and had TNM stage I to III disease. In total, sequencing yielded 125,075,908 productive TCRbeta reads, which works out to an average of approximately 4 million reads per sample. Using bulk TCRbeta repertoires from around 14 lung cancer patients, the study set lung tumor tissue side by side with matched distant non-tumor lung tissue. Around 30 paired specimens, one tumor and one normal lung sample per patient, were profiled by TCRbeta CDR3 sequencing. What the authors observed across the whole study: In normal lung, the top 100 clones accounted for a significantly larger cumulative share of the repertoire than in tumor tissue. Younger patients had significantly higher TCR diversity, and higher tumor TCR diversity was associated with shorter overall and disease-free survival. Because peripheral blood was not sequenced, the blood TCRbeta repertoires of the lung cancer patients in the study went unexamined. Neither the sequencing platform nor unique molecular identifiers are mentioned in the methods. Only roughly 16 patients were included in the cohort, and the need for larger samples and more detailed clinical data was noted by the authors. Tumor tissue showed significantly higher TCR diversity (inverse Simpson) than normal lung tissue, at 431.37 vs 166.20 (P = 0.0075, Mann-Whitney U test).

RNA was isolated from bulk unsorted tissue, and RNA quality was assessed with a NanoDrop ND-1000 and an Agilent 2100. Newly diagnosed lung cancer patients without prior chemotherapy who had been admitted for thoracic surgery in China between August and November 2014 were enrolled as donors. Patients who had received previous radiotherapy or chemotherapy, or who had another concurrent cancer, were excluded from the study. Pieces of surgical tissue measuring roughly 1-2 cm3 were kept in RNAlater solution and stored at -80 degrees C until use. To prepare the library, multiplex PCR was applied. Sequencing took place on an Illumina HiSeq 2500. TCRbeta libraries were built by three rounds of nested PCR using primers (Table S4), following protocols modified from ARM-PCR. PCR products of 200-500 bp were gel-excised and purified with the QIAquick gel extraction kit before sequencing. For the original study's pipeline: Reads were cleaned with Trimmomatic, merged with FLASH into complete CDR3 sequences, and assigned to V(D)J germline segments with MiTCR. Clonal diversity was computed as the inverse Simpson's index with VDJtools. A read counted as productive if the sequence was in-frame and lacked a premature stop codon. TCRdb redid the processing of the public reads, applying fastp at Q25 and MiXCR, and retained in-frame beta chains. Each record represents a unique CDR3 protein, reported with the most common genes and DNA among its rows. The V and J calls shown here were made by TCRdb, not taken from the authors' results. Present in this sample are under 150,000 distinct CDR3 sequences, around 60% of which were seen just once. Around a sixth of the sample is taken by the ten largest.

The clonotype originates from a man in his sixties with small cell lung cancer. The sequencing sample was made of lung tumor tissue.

CDR3 loop: CASSSQRERGNEQFF. The DNA is as follows: TGTGCCAGCAGCTCTCAGCGGGAGAGGGGCAATGAGCAGTTCTTC. The chain employs TRBV5-6 and TRBJ2-1, with 8 bases matching TRBD2. For this chain, trimming is 3 bases at the V end and 6 bases at the J end, and the number of junction bases without a gene match is 8. Reading from cysteine to phenylalanine, the CDR3 counts 15 amino acids. CDR3 DNA is the only sequence kept; it has 45 bases, read in frame from the first base. CDR1 SGHDT and CDR2 YYEEEE are derived from the germline V gene.